Included here is one TCR beta chain sequence, with context. This sample is drawn from a study of blood T cell repertoires in COVID-19. Study overall: There were acute and convalescent COVID-19 samples, and they came from the United States, Italy and Spain. In each case, the material was cDNA or gDNA derived from T cells, B-cell-depleted T cells, or PBMCs.

The CDR3 runs 14 residues. CDR1 and CDR2 from the germline V gene are SGHTA and FQGTGA. Unmatched junction bases numbered 9, after V lost 5 bases and J lost 9 bases. Original processing notes: Amplified reference gene primers provided the basis for estimating nucleated cell counts. Measured with immunoSEQ multiplex PCR; TCRdb has only the in-frame clones, and not every one. V, J and clone size are taken as reported in that table, and D and trimming were inferred from the DNA itself. Counted here are 200,000 to 250,000 clones, around 80% occurring once; the ten biggest clones make up around 1.9%. This sequence originates from a woman aged 80 or older with acute or convalescent COVID-19. This sequence joins TRBV7-3 and TRBJ2-3; TRBD2 aligns across 9 bases. Sequencing was performed on peripheral blood. The CDR3 DNA follows: TGTGCCAGCAGCATTAGCGGGGGCCGTGAGACGCAGTATTTT. Protein product: CASSISGGRETQYF.